The clone carrying this TCR beta chain was counted only a few times. Since all of the isolated RNA was reverse transcribed, expressed TCRB transcripts were what got sequenced. Assay: immunoSEQ multiplex PCR; the TCRdb copy retains only in-frame clones and omits some. There are 330,000 or so clones in the sample; 11% to 15% occur only once, and 6.7% lies in the top ten. The entry originates in a study of beta chain features in type 1 diabetes. From germline, CDR1 is KGHSH and CDR2 LQKENI. Trimming at V came to 3 bases and at J to 4 bases, leaving 13 bases not matched to a gene. CDR3 length equals 19 residues.

V usage is TRBV18 and J usage is TRBJ2-1; 12 nucleotides line up with TRBD2. This receptor was obtained from a man aged 30 to 39 in good health. What was sequenced was central memory CD4+ T cells from blood. CDR3 residues: CASSPLALAGGPGYNEQFF. DNA for the CDR3: TGTGCCAGCTCACCCTTGGCCCTAGCGGGGGGGCCGGGATACAATGAGCAGTTCTTC.